This T cell receptor (beta chain) was recorded in a study of blood T cell repertoires in COVID-19. At the level of the study: Acute and convalescent COVID-19 samples came from the United States, Italy and Spain. Sources were T cells, B-cell-depleted T cells, or PBMCs; the material itself was cDNA or gDNA.

Trimming cost V 6 bases and J 4 bases, with 7 bases left between them. Germline CDR1 and CDR2: DFQATT and SNEGSKA (reference sequence). The CDR3 has 10 amino acids. Per the study methods: How many nucleated cells were present was estimated from reference gene primer amplification. The method was immunoSEQ multiplex PCR; TCRdb's version includes in-frame clones alone and lacks a portion of them. The V and J calls and clone size are taken from that table; D and trimming were inferred from the DNA. The sample contains around 620,000 clones, about 90% of which appear only once. The sequence was collected from a woman younger than 35 with acute or convalescent COVID-19. V is TRBV20-1 and J is TRBJ2-7, with D possibly matching TRBD1 (5 bases). The specimen sequenced was peripheral blood. In DNA form, the CDR3 reads TGCAGTGCCCAGGGTTACGAGCAGTACTTC. Translating it yields CSAQGYEQYF.